The subject of this entry is one T cell receptor (beta chain). No antigen is known for it. This specimen comes from a study of cytomegalovirus exposure and HLA in healthy donors. Study as a whole: The same platform was used for the approximately 110 validation repertoires and the 600 to 850 first-cohort repertoires, a later analysis reported.

This CDR3 has 16 amino acids. V was clipped by 2 bases and J by 4 bases; unmatched bases: 5. CDR1 is MNHNY, CDR2 SVGAGI, per germline (reference sequence). Sequencing used immunoSEQ multiplex PCR; TCRdb keeps in-frame clones, though not all of them. The sample holds about 68,000 clones, over 95% seen once. Whole-study findings and limits: Most TCR sequences were rare, but some public TCRs occurred in many donors. Cytomegalovirus association was listed for about 180 TCR beta chains.

This TCR derives from a man between 18 and 35 years old in good health and CMV-seronegative. The sample was PBMCs. The V call is TRBV6-6, the J call TRBJ2-1; 10 positions match TRBD2. The CDR3 here is CASSYLQREGYNEQFF. The CDR3 bases are TGTGCCAGCAGTTACCTCCAGCGGGAGGGGTACAATGAGCAGTTCTTC.